This TCR beta chain was captured by sequencing in a study of blood T cell repertoires in COVID-19. CDR3 size: 14 residues. V dropped 2 bases and J dropped 3 bases, with 9 bases sitting between them. The germline V gene encodes CDR1 LGHDT and CDR2 YNNKEL (reference sequence). TCRdb's table, derived via immunoSEQ multiplex PCR, lists solely in-frame clones and lacks some. The sample consists of fewer than 500,000 clones, approximately 89% of them appearing once. Self-reported history from a screening survey and questionnaire set each donor's cohort. This sequence joins TRBV3-1 (or the pseudogene TRBV3-2) and TRBJ2-3; D is ambiguous. This TCR derives from a man aged 25 to 45 who had recovered from COVID-19. Sequenced: PBMCs or T cells enriched from blood (not recorded which). The CDR3 sequence is CASSQKRETDTQYF. Here the CDR3 DNA reads TGTGCCAGCAGCCAAAAAAGAGAGACAGATACGCAGTATTTT.